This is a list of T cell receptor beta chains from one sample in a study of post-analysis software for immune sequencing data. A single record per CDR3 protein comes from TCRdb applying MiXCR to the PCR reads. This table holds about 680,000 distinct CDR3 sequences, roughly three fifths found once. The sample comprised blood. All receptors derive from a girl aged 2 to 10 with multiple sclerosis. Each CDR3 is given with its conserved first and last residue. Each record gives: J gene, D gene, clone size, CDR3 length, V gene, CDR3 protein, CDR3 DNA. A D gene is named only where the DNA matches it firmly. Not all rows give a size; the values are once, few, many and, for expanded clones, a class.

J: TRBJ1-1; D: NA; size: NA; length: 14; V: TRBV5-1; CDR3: CASSLEGPSTEAFF; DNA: TGCGCCAGCAGCTTGGAGGGGCCGAGCACTGAAGCTTTCTTT
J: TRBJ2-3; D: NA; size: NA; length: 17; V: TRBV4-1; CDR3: CASSQVGGGSGTDTQYF; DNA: TGCGCCAGCAGCCAAGTAGGGGGAGGGAGCGGCACAGATACGCAGTATTTT
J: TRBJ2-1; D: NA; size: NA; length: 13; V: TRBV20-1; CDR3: CSARPLGNNEQFF; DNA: TGCAGTGCTAGACCCCTAGGAAACAATGAGCAGTTCTTC
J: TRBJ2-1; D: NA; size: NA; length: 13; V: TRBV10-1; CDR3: CARDPFDRREQFF; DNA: TGCGCCAGGGACCCTTTCGACCGAAGGGAGCAGTTCTTC
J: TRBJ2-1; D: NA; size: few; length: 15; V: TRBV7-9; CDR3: CASSLGGGSRNEQFF; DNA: TGTGCCAGCAGCTTGGGCGGGGGCTCCCGGAATGAGCAGTTCTTC
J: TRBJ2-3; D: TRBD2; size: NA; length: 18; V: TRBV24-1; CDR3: CATSDPKLGLAGADTQYF; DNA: TGTGCCACCAGTGACCCGAAACTGGGACTAGCGGGAGCAGATACGCAGTATTTT
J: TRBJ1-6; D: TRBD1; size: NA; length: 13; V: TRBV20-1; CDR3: CSAAGTENSPLHF; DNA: TGCAGTGCTGCCGGGACAGAAAATTCACCCCTCCACTTT
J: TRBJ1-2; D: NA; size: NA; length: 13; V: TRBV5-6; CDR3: CASSIYAGSGYTF; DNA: TGTGCCAGCAGCATCTACGCCGGGAGTGGCTACACCTTC
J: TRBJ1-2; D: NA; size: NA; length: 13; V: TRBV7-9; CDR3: CASSHKGNYGYTF; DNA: TGTGCCAGCAGCCACAAGGGAAACTATGGCTACACCTTC
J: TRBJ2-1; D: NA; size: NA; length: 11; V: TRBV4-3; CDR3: CASSGENEQFF; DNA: TGCGCCAGCAGCGGGGAAAATGAGCAGTTCTTC
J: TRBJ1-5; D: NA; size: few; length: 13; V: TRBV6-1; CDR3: CASSSGRDQPQHF; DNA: TGTGCCAGCAGTTCGGGGAGGGATCAGCCCCAGCATTTT
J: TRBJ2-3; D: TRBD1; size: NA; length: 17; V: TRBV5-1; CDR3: CASSLESPGQGPDTQYF; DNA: TGCGCCAGCAGTCTTGAATCCCCGGGACAGGGGCCAGATACGCAGTATTTT
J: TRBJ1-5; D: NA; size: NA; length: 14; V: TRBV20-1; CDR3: CSARAGRGNQPQHF; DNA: TGCAGTGCTAGGGCGGGTCGAGGCAATCAGCCCCAGCATTTT
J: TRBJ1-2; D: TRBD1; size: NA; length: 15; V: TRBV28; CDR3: CASSRPTGPPYGYTF; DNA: TGTGCCAGCAGCCGTCCGACAGGGCCCCCATATGGCTACACCTTC
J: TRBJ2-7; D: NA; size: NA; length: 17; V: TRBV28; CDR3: CASSFPNGRDTIYEQYF; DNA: TGTGCCAGCAGTTTTCCCAACGGACGGGATACGATATACGAGCAGTACTTC
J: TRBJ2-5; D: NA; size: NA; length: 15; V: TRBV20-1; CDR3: CSARDEKAAAETQYF; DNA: TGCAGTGCTAGAGATGAAAAGGCGGCGGCAGAGACCCAGTACTTC
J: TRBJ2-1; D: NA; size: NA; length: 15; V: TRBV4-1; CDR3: CASSYRESSYNEQFF; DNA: TGCGCCAGCAGTTACAGGGAGAGCTCCTACAATGAGCAGTTCTTC
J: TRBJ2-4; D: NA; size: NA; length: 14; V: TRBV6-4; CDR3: CASSDRGGGSIQYF; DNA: TGTGCCAGCAGTGACCGCGGCGGTGGGAGCATTCAGTACTTC
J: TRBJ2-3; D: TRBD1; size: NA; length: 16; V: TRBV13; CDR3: CASSSPDRSGADTQYF; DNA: TGTGCCAGCAGCTCTCCGGACAGGAGTGGGGCAGATACGCAGTATTTT
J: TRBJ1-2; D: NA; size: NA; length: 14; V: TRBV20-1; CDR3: CSAREGQKGYGYTF; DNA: TGCAGTGCTAGAGAAGGGCAGAAGGGGTATGGCTACACCTTC
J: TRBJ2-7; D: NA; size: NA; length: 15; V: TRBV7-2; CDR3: CASSWDGGSYNEQYF; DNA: TGTGCCAGCAGCTGGGACGGGGGCTCCTACAATGAGCAGTACTTC
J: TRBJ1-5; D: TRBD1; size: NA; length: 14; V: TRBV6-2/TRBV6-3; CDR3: CASRTGESNQPQHF; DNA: TGTGCCAGCAGGACAGGGGAAAGCAATCAGCCCCAGCATTTT
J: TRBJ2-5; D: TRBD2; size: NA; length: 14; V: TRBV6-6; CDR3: CASRTSRSGETQYF; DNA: TGTGCCAGCAGGACTAGCCGGAGTGGGGAGACCCAGTACTTC
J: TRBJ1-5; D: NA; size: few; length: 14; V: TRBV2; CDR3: CASSYLGGKGPQHF; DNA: TGTGCCAGCAGTTACCTGGGGGGAAAAGGGCCCCAGCATTTT
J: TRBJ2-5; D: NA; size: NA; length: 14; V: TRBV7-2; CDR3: CASSFSQLQETQYF; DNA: TGTGCCAGCAGCTTTTCTCAGCTTCAAGAGACCCAGTACTTC
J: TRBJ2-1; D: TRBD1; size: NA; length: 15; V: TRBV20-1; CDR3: CSASPTGTGGNEQFF; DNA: TGCAGTGCTAGCCCGACCGGGACAGGGGGCAATGAGCAGTTCTTC
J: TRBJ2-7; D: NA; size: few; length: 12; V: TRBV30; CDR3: CAWSVVQLEQYF; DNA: TGTGCCTGGAGTGTAGTTCAGCTGGAGCAGTACTTC
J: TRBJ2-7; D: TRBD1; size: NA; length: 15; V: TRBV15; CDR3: CATSRDQGASYEQYF; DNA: TGTGCCACCAGCAGAGACCAGGGGGCCTCCTACGAGCAGTACTTC
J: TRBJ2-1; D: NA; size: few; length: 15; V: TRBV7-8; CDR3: CASSTTGYSYNEQFF; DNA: TGTGCCAGCAGCACTACAGGGTACTCCTACAATGAGCAGTTCTTC
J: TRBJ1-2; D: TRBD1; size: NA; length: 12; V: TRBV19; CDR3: CASRGQGSGYTF; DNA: TGTGCCAGTAGAGGACAGGGAAGTGGCTACACCTTC
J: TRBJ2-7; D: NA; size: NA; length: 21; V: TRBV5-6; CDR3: CASSWGYRRDADGRRPYEQYF; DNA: TGTGCCAGCAGCTGGGGGTATAGGCGAGATGCCGATGGGCGTCGTCCGTACGAGCAGTACTTC
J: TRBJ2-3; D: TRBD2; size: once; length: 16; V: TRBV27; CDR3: CASGPLEREGTDTQYF; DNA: TGTGCCAGCGGTCCTCTGGAGCGGGAGGGTACAGATACGCAGTATTTT
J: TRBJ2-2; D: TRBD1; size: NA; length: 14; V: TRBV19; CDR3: CASHRDRNTGELFF; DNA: TGTGCCAGTCACCGGGACAGGAACACCGGGGAGCTGTTTTTT
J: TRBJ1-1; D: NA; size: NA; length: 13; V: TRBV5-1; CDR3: CASSLIGDTEAFF; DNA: TGCGCCAGCAGCTTGATTGGGGACACTGAAGCTTTCTTT
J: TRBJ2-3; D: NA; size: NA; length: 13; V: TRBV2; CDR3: CASKTRATDTQYF; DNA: TGTGCCAGCAAGACAAGGGCCACAGATACGCAGTATTTT
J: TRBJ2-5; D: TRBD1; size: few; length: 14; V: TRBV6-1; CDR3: CASSEGGQQETQYF; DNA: TGTGCCAGCAGTGAAGGGGGACAGCAGGAGACCCAGTACTTC
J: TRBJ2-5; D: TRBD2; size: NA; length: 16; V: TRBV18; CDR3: CASSPRPLTSTETQYF; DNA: TGTGCCAGCTCACCTCGACCCCTGACTAGCACAGAGACCCAGTACTTC
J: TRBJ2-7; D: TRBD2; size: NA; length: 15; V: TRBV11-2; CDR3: CASSLDGAGAGEQYF; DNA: TGTGCCAGCAGCTTAGATGGGGCGGGAGCGGGGGAGCAGTACTTC
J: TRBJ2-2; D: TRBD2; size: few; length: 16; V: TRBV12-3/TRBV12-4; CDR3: CASSPAPGLAPGELFF; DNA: TGTGCCAGCAGTCCAGCCCCGGGACTAGCGCCCGGGGAGCTGTTTTTT
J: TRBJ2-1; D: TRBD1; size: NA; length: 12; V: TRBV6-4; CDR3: CASSAQGDEQFF; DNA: TGTGCCAGCAGTGCGCAGGGGGATGAGCAGTTCTTC
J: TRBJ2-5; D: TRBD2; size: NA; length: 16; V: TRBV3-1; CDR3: CASSQGGSGSWETQYF; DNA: TGTGCCAGCAGCCAAGGAGGTAGCGGGAGCTGGGAGACCCAGTACTTC
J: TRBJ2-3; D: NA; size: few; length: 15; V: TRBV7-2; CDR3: CASTPKGAGTDTQYF; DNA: TGTGCCAGCACCCCTAAAGGGGCCGGCACAGATACGCAGTATTTT
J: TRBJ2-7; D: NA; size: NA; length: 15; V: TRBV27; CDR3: CASSYGTTGHYEQYF; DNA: TGTGCCAGCAGTTACGGGACAACCGGACACTACGAGCAGTACTTC
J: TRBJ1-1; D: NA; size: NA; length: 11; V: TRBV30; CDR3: CAWSVNAEAFF; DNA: TGTGCCTGGTCGGTGAACGCTGAAGCTTTCTTT
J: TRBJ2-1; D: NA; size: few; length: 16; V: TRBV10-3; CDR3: CAIMQGGPGSYNEQFF; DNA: TGTGCCATCATGCAGGGGGGGCCTGGGTCCTACAATGAGCAGTTCTTC
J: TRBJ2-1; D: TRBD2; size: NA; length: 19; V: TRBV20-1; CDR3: CSARDLPSGTSGKSNEQFF; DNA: TGCAGTGCTAGAGATCTCCCTTCGGGGACTAGCGGGAAGAGCAATGAGCAGTTCTTC
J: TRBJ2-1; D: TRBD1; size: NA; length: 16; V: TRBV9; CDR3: CASSARTGTGVDEQFF; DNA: TGTGCCAGCAGCGCTCGGACAGGGACGGGGGTGGATGAGCAGTTCTTC
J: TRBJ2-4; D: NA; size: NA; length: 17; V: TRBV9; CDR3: CASSVDPSSGTKNIQYF; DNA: TGTGCCAGCAGCGTAGACCCCTCCTCCGGGACGAAAAACATTCAGTACTTC
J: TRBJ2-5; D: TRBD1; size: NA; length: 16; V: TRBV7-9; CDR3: CASSSWRDRGNGTQYF; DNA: TGTGCCAGCAGCTCTTGGCGGGACAGGGGTAATGGGACCCAGTACTTC
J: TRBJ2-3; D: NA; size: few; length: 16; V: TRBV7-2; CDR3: CASSFGPGYSTDTQYF; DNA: NA
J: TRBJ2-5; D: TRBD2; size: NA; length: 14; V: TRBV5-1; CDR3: CASSPLAGEETQYF; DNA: TGCGCCAGCAGCCCACTAGCGGGAGAAGAGACCCAGTACTTC
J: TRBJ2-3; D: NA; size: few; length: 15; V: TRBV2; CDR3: CASRIGPRAGDTQYF; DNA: TGTGCCAGCAGGATCGGCCCGAGGGCAGGGGATACGCAGTATTTT